Presented here are 23 T cell receptor beta chains from one specimen sequenced in a study of Ad26.COV2.S vaccination and SARS-CoV-2 variants. The treatment is: around 19 received Ad26.COV2.S at low or high dose, single or two shots; about 5 received placebo; per-sample allocation not given. Day 63 after the first injection of vaccine or placebo was the sampling time. The protocol was immunoSEQ multiplex PCR, while the TCRdb copy is restricted to in-frame clones and leaves out a portion. The sample consists of 430,000 or so clones, roughly nine tenths of them appearing once. The starting material was peripheral blood, obtained in a trial of Ad26.COV2.S vaccine versus placebo. Every receptor here comes from a person between 18 and 65 years old who received the Ad26.COV2.S COVID-19 vaccine or a placebo.

The chain carries TRBV4-2 and TRBJ1-4; D gene ambiguous. Germline CDR1 reads LGHNA; CDR2 reads YNFKEQ. With 0 bases removed from V and 5 bases from J, the gap between germline ends came to 7 bases. This CDR3 region has 14 residues. CDR3 DNA sequence: TGTGCCAGCAGCCAAGATCGGTCGAATGAAAAACTGTTTTTT. Encoded protein: CASSQDRSNEKLFF.

This clone was observed many times. The chain recombines TRBV27 with TRBJ2-7, with D possibly being TRBD1 (8 bases). CDR1 is MNHEY, CDR2 SMNVEV, per germline (reference sequence). This CDR3 contains 13 residues. The V and J ends lost 8 bases and 6 bases respectively, with 17 bases between them. The DNA for the CDR3 is TGTGCCAGCGGATACTACAGGGGGGGCGAGCAGTACTTC. Translating it yields CASGYYRGGEQYF.

DNA of the CDR3: TGTGCCAGCAGCCAAGATATCGGGGGGTTTGGCTCAAAGAACACTGAAGCTTTCTTT. It yields the protein CASSQDIGGFGSKNTEAFF. The chain couples TRBV3-1 (or the pseudogene TRBV3-2) to TRBJ1-1; tentative D call: TRBD1 (5 bases). The V and J ends lost 0 bases and 1 base respectively, with 21 bases between them. The germline V gene has CDR1 LGHDT and CDR2 YNNKEL (reference sequence). This CDR3 has 19 residues.

The chain uses TRBV2 and TRBJ2-5; D gene uncertain. Between the trimmed V and J ends, which lost 4 bases and 3 bases, there was a span of 6 bases. CDR1 is SNHLY and CDR2 is FYNNEI in the germline V gene. This CDR3 has 12 residues. In DNA form, the CDR3 reads TGTGCCAGCAGTGGCTGGGAAGAGACCCAGTACTTC. It codes for CASSGWEETQYF.

The rearrangement joins TRBV7-2 to TRBJ2-3; weak D call: TRBD2 (6 bases). This CDR3 comprises 19 residues. Trimming left V 5 bases short and J 0 bases short, with 24 bases between. Germline lookup yields CDR1 SGHTA and CDR2 FQGNSA. Written as DNA, the CDR3 is TGTGCCAGCAGCCCCTCGTTATTGAGCGGGCCTGCTAGCACAGATACGCAGTATTTT. It yields the protein CASSPSLLSGPASTDTQYF.

This chain uses TRBV11-2 with TRBJ2-5; D call uncertain. V dropped 1 base and J dropped 1 base, with 7 bases sitting between them. The CDR3 has 14 residues. CDR1 is SGHAT and CDR2 is FQNNGV in the germline V gene. This chain's CDR3 is CASSLGFLQETQYF. The CDR3 DNA reads TGTGCCAGCAGCTTAGGGTTTCTCCAAGAGACCCAGTACTTC.

This clone was recorded only once. Other nucleotide sequences from this sample produce the same CDR3. The chain joins TRBV18 to TRBJ1-2, with TRBD1 matching 8 bases. The CDR3 runs to 13 residues. With 4 bases clipped from V and 5 bases from J, the junction kept 3 bases outside the gene matches. Germline-derived CDR1 and CDR2 are KGHSH and LQKENI. CDR3 in amino acids: CASSQGTGYGYTF. CDR3 DNA: TGTGCCAGCTCACAAGGGACAGGTTATGGCTACACCTTC.

The CDR3 sequence: CSVRTPRWYF. The DNA for the CDR3 is TGCAGCGTAAGGACACCACGTTGGTATTTT. The V gene is TRBV29-1, the J gene TRBJ2-3; D is possibly TRBD1 (5 bases). Germline V gene sequence: CDR1 SQVTM, CDR2 ANQGSEA. The CDR3 covers 10 residues. The V end lost 6 bases, the J end lost 14 bases, and 15 bases lay between the germline ends.

The chain joins TRBV5-1 to TRBJ1-5; unclear D gene. V lost 0 bases, J lost 5 bases, and 9 bases lay in between. Germline-derived CDR1 and CDR2 are SGHRS and YFSETQ. The CDR3 totals 14 residues. The CDR3 sequence: CASSLDRPDQPQHF. Here the CDR3 DNA reads TGCGCCAGCAGCTTGGACAGACCCGATCAGCCCCAGCATTTT.

The chain has TRBV30 and TRBJ1-6; D unresolved. There are 14 residues in the CDR3. Deletions cut 6 bases from V and 6 bases from J, with 15 bases between. The V gene's germline CDR1 is GTSNPN and CDR2 SVGIG (reference sequence). The CDR3 region is CACTLDGPNSPLHF. CDR3 sequence (DNA): TGTGCCTGCACCCTAGACGGCCCTAATTCACCCCTCCACTTT. The full variable domain, completed using reference TRBV30 and TRBJ1-6, is SQTIHQWPATLVQPVGSPLSLECTVEGTSNPNLYWYRQAAGRGLQLLFYSVGIGQISSEVPQNLSASRPQDRQFILSSKKLLLSDSGFYLCACTLDGPNSPLHFGNGTRLTVT.

The rearrangement links TRBV5-1 to TRBJ1-4, with 7 bases lining up with TRBD1. The germline gives CDR1 SGHRS, CDR2 YFSETQ. The CDR3 sequence is 15 residues long. V was clipped by 1 base and J by 7 bases; unmatched bases: 7. The DNA for the CDR3 is TGCGCCAGCAGCTTGTCCGGGACAGTGGGTGAAAAACTGTTTTTT. Translation: CASSLSGTVGEKLFF.

In the case of this clone: Relative to the germline gene, one junction end is altered; a read error may explain this. The chain employs TRBV15 and TRBJ1-2, with no clear D. This CDR3 has 15 amino acids. CDR1 is LNHNV, CDR2 YYDKDF, per germline (reference sequence). CDR3 residues: CATRRATGYEYGYTF. In nucleotides, the CDR3 is TGTGCCACCAGGAGAGCGACGGGGTATGAGTATGGCTACACCTTC.

V usage is TRBV10-3 and J usage is TRBJ2-7; possible D gene TRBD2, 6 bases. The CDR3 totals 13 residues. Trimming shortened V by 0 bases and J by 7 bases, and 10 bases separated the two germline ends. Germline V gives CDR1 ENHRY, CDR2 SYGVKD. CDR3 region: CAISESRSGEQYV. The CDR3 nucleotides read TGTGCCATCAGTGAGTCGAGGAGCGGGGAGCAGTACGTC.

V is TRBV6-5 and J is TRBJ2-7; 10 bases are a match to TRBD1. V shed 8 bases and J 9 bases; nucleotides not matched to a gene: 7. The CDR3 length is 12 residues. Germline assignment: CDR1 MNHEY and CDR2 SVGAGI. The CDR3 region is CASWGQGMRQYV. As DNA, the CDR3 is TGTGCCAGCTGGGGACAGGGGATGAGGCAGTACGTC.

J is TRBJ1-1 and V is TRBV5-4; TRBD1 is a possible D gene (5 bases). CDR1 and CDR2 (germline): SGHNT, YYREEE (reference sequence). With 1 base removed from V and 8 bases from J, the gap between germline ends came to 12 bases. The CDR3 length is 13 residues. CDR3 loop: CASSLPFRGEAFF. As DNA, the CDR3 is TGTGCCAGCAGCTTGCCCTTTCGGGGGGAAGCTTTCTTT. Full variable domain (outside the CDR3, taken from reference TRBV5-4 and TRBJ1-1): ETGVTQSPTHLIKTRGQQVTLRCSSQSGHNTVSWYQQALGQGPQFIFQYYREEENGRGNFPPRFSGLQFPNYSSELNVNALELDDSALYLCASSLPFRGEAFFGQGTRLTVV.

This chain connects TRBV5-1 to TRBJ1-4, with TRBD1 matching 9 bases. V trimming: 4 bases; J trimming: 8 bases; junction bases outside the gene matches: 9. This CDR3 spans 15 amino acids. Germline V gene lookup returns CDR1 SGHRS and CDR2 YFSETQ. In nucleotides, the CDR3 is TGCGCCAGCAGCATCGGGACAGGGAGGGGAGAAAAACTGTTTTTT. Translation: CASSIGTGRGEKLFF.

The V and J genes are TRBV20-1 and TRBJ1-2, with D unresolved. The CDR3 is 10 residues long. Germline V gene sequence: CDR1 DFQATT, CDR2 SNEGSKA (reference sequence). The CDR3 protein is CGSLDYGYTF. CDR3 nucleotide sequence: TGCGGCTCCCTCGACTATGGCTACACCTTC.

The chain is built from TRBV12-5 and TRBJ2-5, with a weak D call TRBD2 (7 bases). V gave up 4 bases and J gave up 5 bases, with 20 bases separating them. Germline assignment: CDR1 LGHNT and CDR2 FRNRAP. The CDR3 runs 16 residues. As DNA, the CDR3 is TGTGCTAGTGGTTGGGGACATGGGGGAGGGGAGGAGACCCAGTACTTC. This translates into CASGWGHGGGEETQYF.

The J gene is TRBJ1-2, the V gene TRBV30; D is unresolved. CDR1 is GTSNPN and CDR2 is SVGIG in the germline V gene (reference sequence). V lost 5 bases, J lost 0 bases, and 10 bases lay in between. The CDR3 sequence is 13 residues long. DNA of the CDR3: TGTGCCTGGTCCCTAGGTCCTAACTATGGCTACACCTTC. It yields the protein CAWSLGPNYGYTF.

This chain uses TRBV29-1 with TRBJ1-5; tentative D call: TRBD1 (5 bases). The CDR3 covers 13 residues. CDR1 and CDR2 from the germline V gene are SQVTM and ANQGSEA. V was pared by 4 bases and J by 6 bases, with 13 bases between. CDR3 nucleotide sequence: TGCAGCGTTGCCCGCGGGGACGGTCAGCCCCAGCATTTT. Its protein product is CSVARGDGQPQHF. The full variable domain, its missing parts supplied by reference TRBV29-1 and TRBJ1-5, is SAVISQKPSRDICQRGTSLTIQCQVDSQVTMMFWYRQQPGQSLTLIATANQGSEATYESGFVIDKFPISRPNLTFSTLTVSNMSPEDSSIYLCSVARGDGQPQHFGDGTRLSIL.

The chain employs TRBV28 and TRBJ2-7; the D gene could be TRBD1 or TRBD2 (5 bases each). The CDR3 is made up of 11 amino acids. Germline values: CDR1 MDHEN, CDR2 SYDVKM. The V end lost 7 bases, the J end lost 6 bases, and 10 bases lay between the germline ends. CDR3 sequence reads: CASTRGFEQYF. The CDR3, as DNA: TGTGCCAGCACCCGGGGCTTCGAGCAGTACTTC. Based on the CDR3 plus reference TRBV28 and TRBJ2-7, the full variable domain is DVKVTQSSRYLVKRTGEKVFLECVQDMDHENMFWYRQDPGLGLRLIYFSYDVKMKEKGDIPEGYSVSREKKERFSLILESASTNQTSMYLCASTRGFEQYFGPGTRLTVT.

V and J are TRBV20-1 and TRBJ1-2, with D unclear. The CDR3 spans 10 residues. Trimming removed 5 bases at V and 4 bases at J, with 5 bases between. Germline values: CDR1 DFQATT, CDR2 SNEGSKA (reference sequence). Written as DNA, the CDR3 is TGCAGTGCTTATCTCTATGGCTACACCTTC. The encoded protein is CSAYLYGYTF.

V usage is TRBV3-1 (or the pseudogene TRBV3-2) and J usage is TRBJ2-1; TRBD2 matches at 14 bases. The CDR3 totals 17 residues. The J segment lost 2 bases and the V segment lost 4 bases, leaving 4 bases of the junction unmatched. Germline CDR1 and CDR2: LGHDT and YNNKEL (reference sequence). In nucleotides, the CDR3 is TGTGCCAGCAGCCGACTAGCGGGGGGGACCCCCTACAATGAGCAGTTCTTC. Translating it yields CASSRLAGGTPYNEQFF.